This T cell receptor (beta chain) was retrieved from a study of blood T cell repertoires in COVID-19. Assay: immunoSEQ multiplex PCR; the TCRdb copy retains only in-frame clones and omits some. The sample includes 400,000 to 500,000 clones, roughly 88% of them seen just once. V was clipped by 0 bases and J by 1 base, with 13 bases between them. The CDR3 sequence is 16 residues long. Per germline, CDR1 LNHNV and CDR2 YYDKDF (reference sequence). The specimen sequenced was peripheral blood. The receptor was isolated from a woman in her twenties or thirties with active or convalescent COVID-19. This sequence joins TRBV15 and TRBJ2-7, with a possible D match to TRBD2 (6 bases). CDR3: CATSREASVISYEQYF. In DNA, the CDR3 is TGTGCCACCAGCAGAGAGGCTAGCGTAATTTCCTACGAGCAGTACTTC.